Each of the 25 T cell receptor beta chains below was sequenced from the same sample in a study of T cells in Graves' hyperthyroidism and ophthalmopathy. Amplified regions were TCR beta CDR3 sequences from RNA transcripts. The HTBI set primed first-round TCR CDR3 RT-PCR. TCRdb itself ran the multiplex PCR reads through MiXCR, one entry per CDR3 protein. The data contain hundreds of thousands of distinct CDR3 sequences, just under 45% of them singletons. Sequenced input: peripheral blood or thyroid tissue (not recorded which). The receptors here all came from an adult man with Graves' disease, either hyperthyroidism or ophthalmopathy (not recorded which).

The chain recombines TRBV20-1 with TRBJ2-1; 7 bases map to TRBD2. From germline, CDR1 is DFQATT and CDR2 SNEGSKA (reference sequence). The V gene end was trimmed by 1 base and the J gene end by 8 bases; junction bases not matched to a gene: 2. This CDR3 region has 12 residues. CDR3 sequence: CSARGGSHEQFF. The DNA of the CDR3 is TGCAGTGCTAGAGGCGGGAGCCATGAGCAGTTCTTC.

The rearrangement uses TRBV7-9 and TRBJ1-1; weak D call: TRBD1 (5 bases). The germline CDR1 and CDR2 sequences are SEHNR and FQNEAQ (reference sequence). V dropped 1 base and J dropped 2 bases, with 11 bases sitting between them. This CDR3 spans 15 amino acids. The CDR3 nucleotides are TGTGCCAGCAGCTTAGTTGGGGACGGTAACACTGAAGCTTTCTTT. Encoded protein: CASSLVGDGNTEAFF.

This clonotype was detected ten times or more. The chain joins TRBV20-1 to TRBJ1-1; no reliable D call. V was clipped by 0 bases and J by 0 bases, with 5 bases between them. The V gene's germline CDR1 is DFQATT and CDR2 SNEGSKA (reference sequence). The length of the CDR3 is 13 residues. The CDR3 loop is CSARDRVNTEAFF. The DNA for the CDR3 is TGCAGTGCTAGAGATAGGGTGAACACTGAAGCTTTCTTT.

The V gene is TRBV7-9, the J gene TRBJ1-4, with a possible D match to TRBD1 (6 bases). V gave up 6 bases and J gave up 0 bases, with 14 bases separating them. Germline-derived CDR1 and CDR2 are SEHNR and FQNEAQ (reference sequence). The CDR3 is made up of 16 amino acids. The DNA for the CDR3 is TGTGCCAGCAGACGACTCGAGGGGGCAACTAATGAAAAACTGTTTTTT. This gives the protein CASRRLEGATNEKLFF.

Comment on this clonotype: A much larger clone sits a single nucleotide away, making a read error possible. The final CDR3 position lacks the conserved phenylalanine or tryptophan, pointing to a likely read error. The rearrangement uses TRBV29-1 and TRBJ1-2; D may be TRBD1 (6 bases). The CDR3 runs to 11 residues. Deletions cut 7 bases from V and 7 bases from J, with 13 bases between. Germline values: CDR1 SQVTM, CDR2 ANQGSEA. The CDR3 region is CSARSRGGYTL. Here the CDR3 DNA reads TGCAGCGCCAGGTCCAGGGGTGGCTACACCCTC.

The chain combines TRBV10-3 with TRBJ1-5; 9 bases are shared with TRBD1. The junction had 6 bases not matched to a gene; V was cut back by 6 bases and J by 3 bases. Germline V lookup: CDR1 ENHRY, CDR2 SYGVKD. The CDR3 consists of 15 residues. The CDR3 reads CAISATGGFNQPQHF. The CDR3, as DNA: TGTGCCATCAGCGCGACAGGGGGATTCAATCAGCCCCAGCATTTT.

This chain links TRBV5-1 with TRBJ1-1, with D unclear. CDR3 size: 13 residues. CDR1 is SGHRS and CDR2 is YFSETQ in the germline V gene. Trimming took 7 bases from V and 0 from J, leaving 10 bases between them. The CDR3 region has the DNA TGCGCCAGCCGCATGGGAATGAACACTGAAGCTTTCTTT. It codes for CASRMGMNTEAFF. The whole variable domain, remainder taken from reference TRBV5-1 and TRBJ1-1, is KAGVTQTPRYLIKTRGQQVTLSCSPISGHRSVSWYQQTPGQGLQFLFEYFSETQRNKGNFPGRFSGRQFSNSRSEMNVSTLELGDSALYLCASRMGMNTEAFFGQGTRLTVV.

This clonotype was observed a few times. The chain carries TRBV7-9 and TRBJ2-7; TRBD1 agrees at 7 bases. CDR1 is SEHNR and CDR2 is FQNEAQ in the germline V gene (reference sequence). Unmatched junction bases numbered 10, after V lost 5 bases and J lost 3 bases. The CDR3 sequence is 15 residues long. This CDR3 is CASSPTDRPYYEQYF. CDR3 DNA: TGTGCCAGCAGCCCCACGGACAGGCCTTACTACGAGCAGTACTTC.

J is TRBJ1-5 and V is TRBV7-9; D unclear. The ends were cut back, 6 bases at V and 7 bases at J, with 13 bases in the middle. The CDR3 has 13 amino acids. CDR1 and CDR2 (germline): SEHNR, FQNEAQ (reference sequence). The CDR3 protein is CASSLLGPQPQHF. Here the CDR3 DNA reads TGTGCCAGCAGTTTACTGGGTCCCCAGCCCCAGCATTTT. Supplemented by reference TRBV7-9 and TRBJ1-5, the full variable domain reads DTGVSQNPRHKITKRGQNVTFRCDPISEHNRLYWYRQTLGQGPEFLTYFQNEAQLEKSRLLSDRFSAERPKGSFSTLEIQRTEQGDSAMYLCASSLLGPQPQHFGDGTRLSIL.

This clonotype was found a few times. The chain couples TRBV2 to TRBJ2-2, with D perhaps assigned TRBD1 or TRBD2 (5 bases each). V was shortened by 3 bases and J by 11 bases, with 10 bases between the two germline ends. The CDR3 runs 12 residues. CDR1 and CDR2 (germline): SNHLY, FYNNEI. The DNA of the CDR3 is TGTGCCAGCAGTGATGTTGGGGGTGAGCTGTTTTTT. Protein product: CASSDVGGELFF.

J is TRBJ2-7 and V is TRBV20-1; the D gene is possibly TRBD1 (6 bases). V was shortened by 0 bases and J by 0 bases, with 15 bases between the two germline ends. Germline assignment: CDR1 DFQATT and CDR2 SNEGSKA (reference sequence). The CDR3 runs 16 residues. The CDR3 sequence is CSARETGKGVSYEQYF. The CDR3 DNA follows: TGCAGTGCTAGAGAAACAGGGAAAGGGGTCTCCTACGAGCAGTACTTC.

The CDR3 nucleotides read TGTGCCAGCAGCTGGCTTGGACAGCTCCAAGAGACCCAGTACTTC. Amino acids: CASSWLGQLQETQYF. The chain has TRBV7-2 and TRBJ2-5, with a weak D call TRBD1 (6 bases). The CDR3 is 15 residues long. Trimming stripped 4 bases from V and 1 base from J, with 13 bases between. Germline CDR1 reads SGHTA; CDR2 reads FQGNSA.

On this clonotype: At one end the junction does not follow the germline gene, possibly because of a read error. The J gene is TRBJ1-2, the V gene TRBV12-3 or TRBV12-4; D uncertain. This CDR3 is 12 amino acids long. In nucleotides, the CDR3 is TGTGCCAGCAATTTAGTGGGGTATGGCTACACCTTC. This translates into CASNLVGYGYTF.

As for this clonotype: At one end the junction does not follow the germline gene, possibly because of a read error. The chain is built from TRBV10-3 and TRBJ1-1, with 8 bases aligning to TRBD1. The CDR3 has 16 residues. Germline-derived CDR1 and CDR2 are ENHRY and SYGVKD. The CDR3 spells CASSYSQGAGNTEAFF. Written as DNA, the CDR3 is TGTGCCAGCAGTTATTCCCAGGGGGCCGGGAACACTGAAGCTTTCTTT.

This clonotype was seen ten or more times. The chain couples TRBV7-2 to TRBJ2-5; TRBD2 might be the D (5 bases). The CDR3 length is 12 residues. Germline V gene data show CDR1 as SGHTA and CDR2 as FQGNSA. V was pared by 1 base and J by 8 bases, with 8 bases between. This CDR3 reads CASSLEASTQYF. For the CDR3, the DNA is TGTGCCAGCAGCTTAGAGGCTAGCACCCAGTACTTC.

This sequence joins TRBV15 and TRBJ1-4; 9 nucleotides line up with TRBD1. Germline-derived CDR1 and CDR2 are LNHNV and YYDKDF (reference sequence). J was trimmed by 7 bases and V by 1 base; bases with no gene match: 7. The CDR3 totals 16 residues. This CDR3 reads CATSRAGTGHGEKLFF. In DNA form, the CDR3 reads TGTGCCACCAGCAGAGCCGGGACAGGGCATGGTGAAAAACTGTTTTTT.

This clonotype was recorded many times. V usage is TRBV20-1 and J usage is TRBJ1-2; maybe TRBD1 (5 bases). Germline values: CDR1 DFQATT, CDR2 SNEGSKA (reference sequence). V dropped 0 bases and J dropped 4 bases, with 12 bases sitting between them. The CDR3 runs 14 residues. The CDR3 DNA reads as TGCAGTGCTAGAGATCGGGGCAGGACCTATGGCTACACCTTC. Translated: CSARDRGRTYGYTF.

This clonotype was seen a few times. The CDR3, as DNA: TGTGCCAGCAGCTTAGAACAGGGCCGGTACACTGAAGCTTTCTTT. Its protein product is CASSLEQGRYTEAFF. The chain uses TRBV7-8 and TRBJ1-1; D might be TRBD1 (6 bases). V lost 1 base to trimming and J lost 3 bases, with 12 bases between them. The CDR3 runs to 15 residues. The germline CDR1 and CDR2 sequences are SGHVS and FQNEAQ.

V usage is TRBV29-1 and J usage is TRBJ2-6, with D tentatively TRBD2 (6 bases). V dropped 3 bases and J dropped 17 bases, with 20 bases sitting between them. Germline CDR1 and CDR2: SQVTM and ANQGSEA. This CDR3 has 13 residues. The CDR3 reads CSVDGLGQGGLTF. CDR3 DNA sequence: TGCAGCGTTGACGGATTGGGGCAGGGAGGCTTGACTTTC.

The chain employs TRBV19 and TRBJ2-5; 11 bases map to TRBD1. The CDR3 is 15 amino acids. J gave up 5 bases and V 7 bases, and 9 bases lay outside the gene matches. In germline, CDR1 is LNHDA, CDR2 SQIVND (reference sequence). The CDR3 bases are TGTGCCAGTACCAGGACAGGGGGCTTACGGGAGACCCAGTACTTC. It encodes CASTRTGGLRETQYF.

This clonotype was counted between two and nine times. This chain joins TRBV2 and TRBJ1-2, with D tentatively TRBD1 (6 bases). The CDR3 runs to 13 residues. Per germline, CDR1 SNHLY and CDR2 FYNNEI. The ends were cut back, 1 base at V and 8 bases at J, with 11 bases in the middle. For the CDR3, the DNA is TGTGCCAGCAGTGAAGTGACAGGAAGCGGCTACACCTTC. Translated, it gives CASSEVTGSGYTF.

This clonotype showed up just a few times. The J gene is TRBJ2-7, the V gene TRBV9; 7 bases are a match to TRBD1. The CDR3 covers 16 residues. The junction had 8 bases not matched to a gene; V was cut back by 0 bases and J by 2 bases. Per germline, CDR1 SGDLS and CDR2 YYNGEE. The CDR3 DNA reads TGTGCCAGCAGCGTAGCCCCGGGACAGTTGACCTACGAGCAGTACTTC. This gives the protein CASSVAPGQLTYEQYF.

This clonotype was recorded many times. The rearrangement uses TRBV12-3 or TRBV12-4 and TRBJ1-6; perhaps TRBD1 as D (5 bases). This CDR3 comprises 13 residues. The V gene lost 4 bases and the J gene lost 9 bases, with 10 bases spanning the gap. The DNA for the CDR3 is TGTGCCAGCAGTTACCAGGGAGGTTCACCCCTCCACTTT. Amino acids: CASSYQGGSPLHF.

The rearrangement uses TRBV29-1 and TRBJ1-2; perhaps TRBD1 as D (6 bases). There are 11 residues in the CDR3. V lost 4 bases and J lost 8, with 11 bases in between. CDR1 and CDR2 from the germline V gene are SQVTM and ANQGSEA. In DNA, the CDR3 is TGCAGCGTTGGGGGGGCTGAGGGCTACACCTTC. As protein: CSVGGAEGYTF.

The chain is built from TRBV7-2 and TRBJ1-5, with a tentative D call TRBD1 (5 bases). This CDR3 spans 14 amino acids. Germline V gene sequence: CDR1 SGHTA, CDR2 FQGNSA. V lost 5 bases to trimming and J lost 6 bases, with 14 bases between them. CDR3 bases: TGTGCCAGCAGCCGCGGGACCGGGTTTCAGCCCCAGCATTTT. Protein sequence: CASSRGTGFQPQHF.